These 26 T cell receptor beta chains were all obtained from the same sample, sequenced in a study of T cell repertoires in ileal Crohn's disease. TCRdb keeps only in-frame clones here, not all; method: immunoSEQ multiplex PCR. The data hold around 8,600 clones, with about 80% observed a single time. The source material was ileal tissue. The receptors were gathered from an adult with Crohn's disease.

V gene TRBV7-6 combines with J gene TRBJ1-1; D is possibly TRBD1 (6 bases). The V gene's germline CDR1 is SGHVS and CDR2 FNYEAQ. The CDR3 totals 15 residues. With 5 bases removed from V and 4 bases from J, the gap between germline ends came to 17 bases. The CDR3 loop is CASSPGVGRGTEAFF. CDR3 in DNA: TGTGCCAGCAGCCCAGGGGTTGGGAGAGGCACTGAAGCTTTCTTT.

The J gene is TRBJ1-2, the V gene TRBV27; 7 bases align to TRBD1. Germline V lookup: CDR1 MNHEY, CDR2 SMNVEV (reference sequence). The junction had 8 bases not matched to a gene; V was cut back by 3 bases and J by 10 bases. The CDR3 is 13 residues long. CDR3 sequence (DNA): TGTGCCAGCAGTTTGTATAGGGACAGCCCCTACACCTTC. This sequence encodes CASSLYRDSPYTF.

This chain uses TRBV27 with TRBJ1-5; D is ambiguous. The CDR3 is made up of 11 amino acids. Trimming took 9 bases from V and 8 from J, leaving 11 bases between them. CDR1 is MNHEY and CDR2 is SMNVEV in the germline V gene (reference sequence). The CDR3 nucleotides read TGTGCCAGGTTGCGGCGGGAGCCCCAGCATTTT. It yields the protein CARLRREPQHF.

This chain joins TRBV27 and TRBJ2-7, with 15 bases identical to TRBD2. CDR1 and CDR2 (germline): MNHEY, SMNVEV (reference sequence). The CDR3 is made up of 20 amino acids. Trimming took 2 bases from V and 0 from J; bases not matched to a gene: 11. Here the CDR3 reads CASSLRNVGLAGGYSYEQYF. The CDR3 DNA sequence: TGTGCCAGCAGTTTAAGAAACGTCGGACTAGCGGGAGGGTACTCCTACGAGCAGTACTTC.

The chain couples TRBV7-3 to TRBJ2-2, with 8 positions matching TRBD1. Per germline, CDR1 SGHTA and CDR2 FQGTGA. The V gene end was trimmed by 2 bases and the J gene end by 6 bases; junction bases not matched to a gene: 8. The CDR3 contains 16 residues. The CDR3 region has the DNA TGTGCCAGCAGCTTAGACGGGACAGGCGTTTCCGGGGAGCTGTTTTTT. This sequence encodes CASSLDGTGVSGELFF.

There are a few counts of this clone. CDR3 DNA: TGTGCCATCAGTGACCCTAGCGGGGGCGAGACCCAGTACTTC. Amino acids: CAISDPSGGETQYF. The chain is built from TRBV10-3 and TRBJ2-5, with TRBD2 matching 10 bases. Germline V gene lookup returns CDR1 ENHRY and CDR2 SYGVKD. CDR3 size: 14 residues. Germline trimming cut 3 bases from V and 5 bases from J; bases unmatched to any gene: 3.

The chain has TRBV5-1 and TRBJ2-3, with 9 positions matching TRBD2. The CDR3 is 17 residues long. The junction had 8 bases not matched to a gene; V was cut back by 2 bases and J by 1 base. CDR1 is SGHRS and CDR2 is YFSETQ in the germline V gene. CDR3 residues: CASSLGLSGGRTDTQYF. CDR3 in DNA: TGCGCCAGCAGCTTAGGCCTCAGCGGGGGGCGCACAGATACGCAGTATTTT.

This clone was picked up one time. V usage is TRBV28 and J usage is TRBJ2-5, with 8 bases lining up with TRBD1. The CDR3 covers 14 residues. Per germline, CDR1 MDHEN and CDR2 SYDVKM. The trim removed 3 bases at V and 5 bases at J, leaving 5 bases unmatched. The CDR3 sequence: CASSFPGGSETQYF. Written as DNA, the CDR3 is TGTGCCAGCAGTTTCCCAGGGGGCTCGGAGACCCAGTACTTC. The entire variable domain, with the rest obtained from reference TRBV28 and TRBJ2-5, is as follows: DVKVTQSSRYLVKRTGEKVFLECVQDMDHENMFWYRQDPGLGLRLIYFSYDVKMKEKGDIPEGYSVSREKKERFSLILESASTNQTSMYLCASSFPGGSETQYFGPGTRLLVL.

This clone was counted a single time. This chain connects TRBV9 to TRBJ2-3; D gene uncertain. CDR1 and CDR2 (germline): SGDLS, YYNGEE. V was shortened by 3 bases and J by 5 bases, with 22 bases between the two germline ends. The CDR3 runs 17 residues. CDR3 region: CASSDRNSDFLEDTQYF. CDR3 bases: TGTGCCAGCAGCGACCGCAATTCCGACTTCCTCGAAGATACGCAGTATTTT.

The chain recombines TRBV10-2 with TRBJ2-7, with a weak D call TRBD2 (5 bases). The ends were cut back, 6 bases at V and 4 bases at J, with 13 bases in the middle. CDR1 WSHSY and CDR2 SAAADI come from the germline V gene. The CDR3 extends over 13 amino acids. The CDR3 sequence: CASRDSGMYEQYF. The DNA for the CDR3 is TGCGCCAGCAGGGACTCCGGTATGTACGAGCAGTACTTC.

This CDR3 is CASSHPDPEGQANYGYTF. CDR3 in DNA: TGCGCCAGCAGCCATCCGGACCCCGAGGGACAGGCAAACTATGGCTACACCTTC. This rearrangement joins TRBV4-1 to TRBJ1-2; 8 bases align to TRBD1. Germline V CDR1 and CDR2: MGHRA, YSYEKL. The CDR3 loop spans 18 amino acids. V was pared by 3 bases and J by 2 bases, with 14 bases of the junction left unmatched.

This chain links TRBV5-1 with TRBJ2-2; D might be TRBD1 (5 bases). CDR1 is SGHRS, CDR2 YFSETQ, per germline. The germline V and J ends were trimmed by 2 bases and 1 base, with 9 bases remaining between them. The CDR3 is made up of 15 amino acids. Here the CDR3 reads CASSFTQGNTGELFF. Here the CDR3 DNA reads TGCGCCAGCAGCTTCACGCAGGGGAACACCGGGGAGCTGTTTTTT.

The chain combines TRBV6-1 with TRBJ2-7, with D possibly matching TRBD1 (5 bases). Germline V gene lookup returns CDR1 MNHNS and CDR2 SASEGT. Between the trimmed V and J ends, which lost 1 base and 5 bases, there was a span of 12 bases. This CDR3 contains 14 residues. CDR3 DNA: TGTGCCAGCAGTGAAGGGGGCCCTTTGGACGAGCAGTACTTC. Translation: CASSEGGPLDEQYF.

This chain uses TRBV28 with TRBJ2-3; D perhaps matches TRBD2 (6 bases). From germline, CDR1 is MDHEN and CDR2 SYDVKM. Trimming shortened V by 5 bases and J by 4 bases, and 19 bases separated the two germline ends. The CDR3 is 16 amino acids. The CDR3 region is CASSKGRGWQADTQYF. In nucleotides, the CDR3 is TGTGCCAGCAGTAAGGGTCGGGGGTGGCAGGCAGATACGCAGTATTTT. The whole variable domain, remainder taken from reference TRBV28 and TRBJ2-3, is DVKVTQSSRYLVKRTGEKVFLECVQDMDHENMFWYRQDPGLGLRLIYFSYDVKMKEKGDIPEGYSVSREKKERFSLILESASTNQTSMYLCASSKGRGWQADTQYFGPGTRLTVL.

V and J are TRBV7-2 and TRBJ2-7, with D uncertain. Germline-derived CDR1 and CDR2 are SGHTA and FQGNSA. V was clipped by 2 bases and J by 3 bases, with 8 bases between them. The CDR3 runs to 13 residues. CDR3 loop: CASSLFPVYEQYF. The CDR3 nucleotides read TGTGCCAGCAGCTTATTCCCTGTCTACGAGCAGTACTTC.

The chain joins TRBV5-1 to TRBJ2-3; 11 bases are a match to TRBD2. CDR1 and CDR2 (germline): SGHRS, YFSETQ. V dropped 3 bases and J dropped 5; count of bases not matched to a gene: 8. This CDR3 comprises 16 residues. The CDR3 spells CASSSGTSGLRDTQYF. The CDR3 DNA is TGCGCCAGCAGCTCTGGGACTAGCGGACTCCGAGATACGCAGTATTTT. The complete variable domain, with remaining parts taken from reference TRBV5-1 and TRBJ2-3, reads KAGVTQTPRYLIKTRGQQVTLSCSPISGHRSVSWYQQTPGQGLQFLFEYFSETQRNKGNFPGRFSGRQFSNSRSEMNVSTLELGDSALYLCASSSGTSGLRDTQYFGPGTRLTVL.

The rearrangement links TRBV9 to TRBJ2-3; the match to TRBD2 covers 8 bases. This CDR3 has 15 residues. The V segment lost 4 bases and the J segment 3 bases; nucleotides outside the gene matches: 7. The germline V gene encodes CDR1 SGDLS and CDR2 YYNGEE. CDR3 amino acids: CASSSPRGGTDTQYF. CDR3 sequence (DNA): TGTGCCAGCAGCTCCCCCCGGGGGGGAACAGATACGCAGTATTTT.

The chain uses TRBV28 and TRBJ1-1; D gene ambiguous. CDR1 MDHEN and CDR2 SYDVKM come from the germline V gene. The CDR3 sequence is 14 residues long. Trimming took off 7 bases at V and 4 bases at J, with 16 bases between the two ends. The chain's CDR3 is CASKGILGSTEAFF. The CDR3 region has the DNA TGTGCCAGCAAAGGAATATTAGGGAGCACTGAAGCTTTCTTT.

This chain links TRBV6-4 with TRBJ2-2, with unresolved D. V was pared by 0 bases and J by 5 bases, with 7 bases between. This CDR3 contains 14 residues. Germline CDR1 and CDR2: MRHNA and SNTAGT. The CDR3 loop reads CASSDSERTGELFF. In DNA form, the CDR3 reads TGTGCCAGCAGTGACTCTGAGAGGACCGGGGAGCTGTTTTTT.

This chain joins TRBV18 and TRBJ1-4; 10 bases map to TRBD1. The germline V gene has CDR1 KGHSH and CDR2 LQKENI. This CDR3 region has 15 residues. J gave up 7 bases and V 2 bases, and 4 bases lay outside the gene matches. The CDR3 spells CASSPWDRGSEKLFF. Written as DNA, the CDR3 is TGTGCCAGCTCACCATGGGACAGGGGAAGTGAAAAACTGTTTTTT.

This chain uses TRBV30 with TRBJ2-1, with a weak D call TRBD2 (6 bases). This CDR3 has 16 residues. Germline V gives CDR1 GTSNPN, CDR2 SVGIG (reference sequence). V lost 0 bases, J lost 4 bases, and 16 bases lay in between. Written as DNA, the CDR3 is TGTGCCTGGAGTGTGACTATGGCGGGACGATACAATGAGCAGTTCTTC. Translating gives CAWSVTMAGRYNEQFF.

The genes are TRBV5-1 and TRBJ2-7, with D maybe TRBD1 (6 bases). Trimming took 7 bases from V and 4 from J, leaving 30 bases between them. The length of the CDR3 is 18 residues. Germline-derived CDR1 and CDR2 are SGHRS and YFSETQ. CDR3 sequence reads: CASAYGSIDRTYYYEQYF. The CDR3 bases are TGCGCCAGCGCCTACGGATCAATTGACAGGACATACTATTACGAGCAGTACTTC. The variable domain in full, completed from reference TRBV5-1 and TRBJ2-7, reads KAGVTQTPRYLIKTRGQQVTLSCSPISGHRSVSWYQQTPGQGLQFLFEYFSETQRNKGNFPGRFSGRQFSNSRSEMNVSTLELGDSALYLCASAYGSIDRTYYYEQYFGPGTRLTVT.

This rearrangement joins TRBV7-9 to TRBJ2-7; 12 bases match TRBD1. This CDR3 is 14 amino acids long. The germline V gene encodes CDR1 SEHNR and CDR2 FQNEAQ (reference sequence). V lost 5 bases to trimming and J lost 9 bases; unmatched junction nucleotides: 8. CDR3 in amino acids: CASSPGTGGRRQYF. DNA for the CDR3: TGTGCCAGCAGCCCCGGGACAGGGGGCAGGAGGCAGTACTTC.

The chain joins TRBV7-8 to TRBJ2-7; 9 bases fit TRBD2. The CDR3 contains 16 residues. V lost 6 bases, J lost 4 bases, and 13 bases stayed unmatched. Germline assignment: CDR1 SGHVS and CDR2 FQNEAQ. The CDR3 reads CASSQPKAGGGYEQYF. DNA for the CDR3: TGTGCCAGCAGTCAACCTAAGGCGGGGGGGGGTTACGAGCAGTACTTC.

In DNA form, the CDR3 reads TGTGCCTGGACCCGGACTAGCGGGAGGGCCAAAGATACGCAGTATTTT. Protein sequence: CAWTRTSGRAKDTQYF. This sequence joins TRBV30 and TRBJ2-3, with 15 positions matching TRBD2. The CDR3 length is 16 residues. V lost 4 bases, J lost 5 bases, and 7 bases stayed unmatched. From germline, CDR1 is GTSNPN and CDR2 SVGIG (reference sequence).

The chain joins TRBV10-3 to TRBJ2-2; 7 nucleotides match TRBD2. Germline CDR1 and CDR2: ENHRY and SYGVKD. CDR3 length equals 14 residues. V was pared by 5 bases and J by 3 bases, with 3 bases of the junction left unmatched. The CDR3 region has the DNA TGTGCCATCAGTCCACGGGGGGACACCGGGGAGCTGTTTTTT. It is translated as CAISPRGDTGELFF.